A selection of T cell receptor beta chains follows, all from one sample in a study of regulatory T cells in long-lasting Graves disease. TCRdb analysed the multiplex PCR reads with MiXCR anew, one entry per CDR3 protein. The sample lists about 400,000 distinct CDR3 sequences, more than 20% occurring once. The sequenced sample was peripheral blood mononuclear cells (PBMCs), obtained when the disease was refractory, from a patient treated with antithyroid drugs. The origin of the receptors is a female donor with Graves disease. CDR3s include the opening cysteine and the closing phenylalanine or tryptophan. The order of the fields is V gene, clone size, D gene, J gene, CDR3 protein, CDR3 DNA. D genes are given only for firm matches. A row's size may be missing; if present it is once, few, many or a size class.

v_gene: TRBV25-1; abundance: NA; d_gene: NA; j_gene: TRBJ2-3; CDR3aa: CASIPKRAGTGFTDTQYF; CDR3nt: TGTGCCAGCATCCCGAAGCGGGCAGGGACGGGGTTCACAGATACGCAGTATTTT
v_gene: TRBV6-9; abundance: NA; d_gene: NA; j_gene: TRBJ2-2; CDR3aa: CASSYSGRTLGGELFF; CDR3nt: TGTGCCAGCAGTTACTCTGGACGGACGCTTGGCGGGGAGCTGTTTTTT
v_gene: TRBV20-1; abundance: once; d_gene: TRBD1; j_gene: TRBJ2-3; CDR3aa: CSARSGQEGTDTQYF; CDR3nt: TGCAGTGCTAGATCGGGACAGGAAGGCACAGATACGCAGTATTTT
v_gene: TRBV6-2/TRBV6-3; abundance: NA; d_gene: NA; j_gene: TRBJ1-3; CDR3aa: CASHPGPGNTIYF; CDR3nt: TGTGCCAGCCACCCGGGACCTGGAAACACCATATATTTT
v_gene: TRBV19; abundance: few; d_gene: NA; j_gene: TRBJ2-6; CDR3aa: CASSPGQHYSGANVLTF; CDR3nt: TGTGCCAGTAGCCCGGGGCAGCACTACTCTGGGGCCAACGTCCTGACTTTC
v_gene: TRBV28; abundance: few; d_gene: NA; j_gene: TRBJ2-7; CDR3aa: CASIPLQGGFYEQYF; CDR3nt: TGTGCCAGCATCCCGCTACAGGGCGGGTTTTACGAGCAGTACTTC
v_gene: TRBV6-5; abundance: many; d_gene: NA; j_gene: TRBJ1-2; CDR3aa: CASSYSSGGEGYTF; CDR3nt: TGTGCCAGCAGTTACTCGAGCGGCGGGGAAGGCTACACCTTC
v_gene: TRBV6-1; abundance: few; d_gene: TRBD1; j_gene: TRBJ1-1; CDR3aa: CASRPTTGPMNTEAFF; CDR3nt: TGTGCCAGCAGACCAACGACAGGGCCCATGAACACTGAAGCTTTCTTT
v_gene: TRBV20-1; abundance: many; d_gene: NA; j_gene: TRBJ1-2; CDR3aa: CSAPTLTNYGYTF; CDR3nt: TGCAGTGCTCCGACCCTAACTAACTATGGCTACACCTTC
v_gene: TRBV20-1; abundance: NA; d_gene: TRBD2; j_gene: TRBJ2-7; CDR3aa: CSARDPTSGLYEQYF; CDR3nt: TGCAGTGCTAGAGATCCTACTAGCGGACTTTACGAGCAGTACTTC
v_gene: TRBV20-1; abundance: many; d_gene: NA; j_gene: TRBJ2-2; CDR3aa: CSASPQVGTGELFF; CDR3nt: TGCAGTGCTAGCCCCCAAGTAGGAACCGGGGAGCTGTTTTTT
v_gene: TRBV6-1; abundance: many; d_gene: NA; j_gene: TRBJ1-2; CDR3aa: CASTRGSGYGYTF; CDR3nt: TGTGCCAGCACCCGCGGGAGTGGCTATGGCTACACCTTC